The clone carrying this TCR beta chain was found a few times. Its antigen is as yet unknown. This record belongs to a study of early T cells in non-severe SARS-CoV-2 infection. Looking at the study overall: Unsorted whole blood bulk RNA was sequenced, with unpaired chains.

The protocol attached unique molecular identifiers to individual cDNA molecules. TCRdb called the 5' RACE reads again in MiXCR, with one record for every CDR3 protein. The sample records tens of thousands of distinct CDR3 sequences, 6.2% being singletons. Germline CDR1 MNHEY, CDR2 SMNVEV (reference sequence). CDR3 length: 16 amino acids. V gave up 7 bases and J gave up 5 bases; unmatched junction bases: 10. Points from the study as a whole: VDJdb matches were skewed toward anti-spike CD8 T cell responses.

The chain couples TRBV27 to TRBJ2-1; 11 nucleotides line up with TRBD2. The specimen was whole blood, collected at baseline. The TCR comes from an adult who was a healthcare worker with PCR-confirmed SARS-CoV-2 infection or an uninfected control (not recorded which). The CDR3 nucleotides are TGTGCCAGCATTCCCAGACTAGCGGGGTTGGACAATGAGCAGTTCTTC. Protein sequence: CASIPRLAGLDNEQFF.